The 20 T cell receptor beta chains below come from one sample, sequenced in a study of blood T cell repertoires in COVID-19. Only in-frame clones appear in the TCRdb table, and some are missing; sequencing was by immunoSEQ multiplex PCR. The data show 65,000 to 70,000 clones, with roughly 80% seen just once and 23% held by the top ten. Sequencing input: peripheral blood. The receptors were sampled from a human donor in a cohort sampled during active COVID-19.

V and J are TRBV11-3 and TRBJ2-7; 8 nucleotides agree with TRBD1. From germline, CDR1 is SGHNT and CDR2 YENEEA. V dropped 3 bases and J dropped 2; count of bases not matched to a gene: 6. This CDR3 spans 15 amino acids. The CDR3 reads CASSFSKDRAYEQYF. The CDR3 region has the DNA TGTGCCAGCAGCTTTTCTAAGGACAGGGCCTACGAGCAGTACTTC.

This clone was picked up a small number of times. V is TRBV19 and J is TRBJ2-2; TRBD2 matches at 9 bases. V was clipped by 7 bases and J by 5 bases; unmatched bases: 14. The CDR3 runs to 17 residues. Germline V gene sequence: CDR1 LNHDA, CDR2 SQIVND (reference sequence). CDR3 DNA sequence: TGTGCCAGTAATTTGAGGGGAGCGGGAGGAAGAACCGGGGAGCTGTTTTTT. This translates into CASNLRGAGGRTGELFF.

The CDR3 nucleotides are TGTGCCAGCGTAGCGGGGGCTAACTATGGCTACACCTTC. Translating it yields CASVAGANYGYTF. The chain uses TRBV18 and TRBJ1-2; a weak D match, TRBD1 (5 bases). CDR1 is KGHSH and CDR2 is LQKENI in the germline V gene. V shed 8 bases and J shed 0 bases, with 10 bases lying between them. CDR3 length: 13 residues. Together with reference TRBV18 and TRBJ1-2, the CDR3 gives the full variable domain: NAGVMQNPRHLVRRRGQEARLRCSPMKGHSHVYWYRQLPEEGLKFMVYLQKENIIDESGMPKERFSAEFPKEGPSILRIQQVVRGDSAAYFCASVAGANYGYTFGSGTRLTVV.

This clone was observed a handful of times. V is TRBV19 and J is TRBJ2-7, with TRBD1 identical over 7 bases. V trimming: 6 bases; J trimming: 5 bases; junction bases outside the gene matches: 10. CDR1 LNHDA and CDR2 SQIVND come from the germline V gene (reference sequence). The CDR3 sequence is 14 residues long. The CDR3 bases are TGTGCCAGTAGATCCGGTGACAGGGTGAACGAGCAGTACTTC. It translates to CASRSGDRVNEQYF.

The CDR3 region is CASSLNRAGGELFF. CDR3 bases: TGTGCCAGCAGCTTGAACAGGGCCGGGGGGGAGCTGTTTTTT. The chain has TRBV5-4 and TRBJ2-2; the D gene is possibly TRBD1 (6 bases). V lost 1 base to trimming and J lost 8 bases, with 12 bases between them. This CDR3 has 14 amino acids. Germline values: CDR1 SGHNT, CDR2 YYREEE (reference sequence). Complete variable domain (other parts from reference TRBV5-4 and TRBJ2-2): ETGVTQSPTHLIKTRGQQVTLRCSSQSGHNTVSWYQQALGQGPQFIFQYYREEENGRGNFPPRFSGLQFPNYSSELNVNALELDDSALYLCASSLNRAGGELFFGEGSRLTVL.

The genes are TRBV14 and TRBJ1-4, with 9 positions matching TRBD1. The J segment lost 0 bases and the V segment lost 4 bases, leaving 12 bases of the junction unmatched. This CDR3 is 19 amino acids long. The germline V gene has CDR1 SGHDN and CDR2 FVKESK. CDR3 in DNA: TGTGCCAGCAGCCGCAAATTCGGGACAGGGATTGCAACTAATGAAAAACTGTTTTTT. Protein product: CASSRKFGTGIATNEKLFF.

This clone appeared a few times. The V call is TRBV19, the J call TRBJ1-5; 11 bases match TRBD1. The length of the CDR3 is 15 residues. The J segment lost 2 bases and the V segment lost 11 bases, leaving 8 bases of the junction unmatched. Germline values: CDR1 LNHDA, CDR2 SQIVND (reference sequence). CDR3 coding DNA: TGTGCCGGGGGAGGGACAGGGGGAGGCAATCAGCCCCAGCATTTT. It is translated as CAGGGTGGGNQPQHF.

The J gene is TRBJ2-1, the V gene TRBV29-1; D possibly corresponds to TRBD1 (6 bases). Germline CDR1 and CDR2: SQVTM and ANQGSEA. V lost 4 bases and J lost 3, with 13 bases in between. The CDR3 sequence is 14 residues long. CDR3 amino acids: CSVAQTGYYNEQFF. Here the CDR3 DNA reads TGCAGCGTTGCGCAGACAGGTTACTACAATGAGCAGTTCTTC.

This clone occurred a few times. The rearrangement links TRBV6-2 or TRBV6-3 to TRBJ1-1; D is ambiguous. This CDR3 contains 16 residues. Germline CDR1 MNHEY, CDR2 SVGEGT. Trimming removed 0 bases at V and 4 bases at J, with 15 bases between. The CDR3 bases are TGTGCCAGCAGTTACTCGAGCCGGGGTCCGGGCACTGAAGCTTTCTTT. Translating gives CASSYSSRGPGTEAFF.

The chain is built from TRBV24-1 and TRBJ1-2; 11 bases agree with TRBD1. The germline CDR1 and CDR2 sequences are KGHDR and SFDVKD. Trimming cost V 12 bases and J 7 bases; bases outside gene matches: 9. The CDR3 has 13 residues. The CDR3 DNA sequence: TGTGCCGCTGGCAGGGGACAGGGGGGTGGCTACACCTTC. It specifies CAAGRGQGGGYTF.

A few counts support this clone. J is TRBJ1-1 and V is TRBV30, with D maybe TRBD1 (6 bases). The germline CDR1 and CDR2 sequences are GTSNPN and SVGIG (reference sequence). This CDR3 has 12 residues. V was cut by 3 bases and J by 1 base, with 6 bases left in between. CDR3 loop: CAWRQGNTEAFF. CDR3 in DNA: TGTGCCTGGAGACAGGGGAACACTGAAGCTTTCTTT.

In nucleotides, the CDR3 is TGTGCCAGCAGCTTAGTGAGGACTAGCGGGAGATGGGGACGCCAGGAGACCCAGTACTTC. Translating gives CASSLVRTSGRWGRQETQYF. The gene calls are TRBV7-8 and TRBJ2-5; TRBD2 agrees at 13 bases. The J segment lost 5 bases and the V segment lost 1 base, leaving 16 bases of the junction unmatched. Per the germline V gene, CDR1 is SGHVS and CDR2 is FQNEAQ. The CDR3 has 20 residues.

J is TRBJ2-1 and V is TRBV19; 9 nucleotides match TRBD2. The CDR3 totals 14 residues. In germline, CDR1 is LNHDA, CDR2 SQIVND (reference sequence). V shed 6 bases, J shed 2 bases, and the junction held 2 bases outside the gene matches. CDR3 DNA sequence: TGTGCCAGTAGGTTAGCGGGGGCCTACAATGAGCAGTTCTTC. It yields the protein CASRLAGAYNEQFF.

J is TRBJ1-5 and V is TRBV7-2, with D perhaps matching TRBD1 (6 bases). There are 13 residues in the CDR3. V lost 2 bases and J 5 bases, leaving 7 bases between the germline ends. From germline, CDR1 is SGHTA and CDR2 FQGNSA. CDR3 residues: CASSLKGDQPQHF. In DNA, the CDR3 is TGTGCCAGCAGCTTAAAGGGGGATCAGCCCCAGCATTTT.

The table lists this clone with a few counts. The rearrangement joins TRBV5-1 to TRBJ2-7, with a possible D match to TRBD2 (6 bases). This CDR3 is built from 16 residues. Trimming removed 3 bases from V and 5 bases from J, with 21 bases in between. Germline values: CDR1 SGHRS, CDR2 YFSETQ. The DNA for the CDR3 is TGCGCCAGCAGCTCGGGCGGGACCGCTCGAGGCAACGAGCAGTACTTC. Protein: CASSSGGTARGNEQYF.

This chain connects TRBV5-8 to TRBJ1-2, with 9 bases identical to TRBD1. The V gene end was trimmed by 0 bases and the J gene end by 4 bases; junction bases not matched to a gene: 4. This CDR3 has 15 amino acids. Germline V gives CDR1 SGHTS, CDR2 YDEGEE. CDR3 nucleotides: TGTGCCAGCAGCTTGGCGGGACAGGGTGGCTATGGCTACACCTTC. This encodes CASSLAGQGGYGYTF.

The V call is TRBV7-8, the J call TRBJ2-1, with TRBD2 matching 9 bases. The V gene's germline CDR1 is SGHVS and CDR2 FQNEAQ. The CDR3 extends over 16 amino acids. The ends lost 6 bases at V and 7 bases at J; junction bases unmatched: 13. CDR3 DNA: TGTGCCAGCAGAGCCGGAGGGACTAGCAAAGTAAATGAGCAGTTCTTC. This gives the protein CASRAGGTSKVNEQFF.

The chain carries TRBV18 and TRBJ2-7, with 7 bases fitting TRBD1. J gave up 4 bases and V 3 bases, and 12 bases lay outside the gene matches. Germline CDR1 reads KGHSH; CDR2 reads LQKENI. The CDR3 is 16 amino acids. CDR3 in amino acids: CASSPILTGLSYEQYF. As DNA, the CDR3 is TGTGCCAGCTCACCTATTCTGACAGGGTTGTCATACGAGCAGTACTTC.

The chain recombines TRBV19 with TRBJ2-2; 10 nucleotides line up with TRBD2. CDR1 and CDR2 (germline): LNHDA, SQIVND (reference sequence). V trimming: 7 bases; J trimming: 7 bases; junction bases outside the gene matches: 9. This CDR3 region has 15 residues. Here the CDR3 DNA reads TGTGCCAGTAAATCGGTAGCGGGAGGAAACGGGGAGCTGTTTTTT. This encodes CASKSVAGGNGELFF. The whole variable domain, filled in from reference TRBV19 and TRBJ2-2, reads DGGITQSPKYLFRKEGQNVTLSCEQNLNHDAMYWYRQDPGQGLRLIYYSQIVNDFQKGDIAEGYSVSREKKESFPLTVTSAQKNPTAFYLCASKSVAGGNGELFFGEGSRLTVL.

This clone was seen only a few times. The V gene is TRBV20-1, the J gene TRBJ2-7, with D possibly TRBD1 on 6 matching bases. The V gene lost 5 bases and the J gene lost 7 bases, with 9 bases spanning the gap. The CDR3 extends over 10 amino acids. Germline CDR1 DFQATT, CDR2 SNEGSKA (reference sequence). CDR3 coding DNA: TGCAGTGCTGGGGGCGCGGAGCAGTACTTC. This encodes CSAGGAEQYF.